The next 22 T cell receptor beta chains were all read from a single sample in a study of HIV-infected patients and healthy controls. All unsorted peripheral T cells were captured because whole blood was used without fractionation. Alpha and beta constant-region primers primed reverse transcription of 400 to 650 ng RNA. Alpha and beta chain libraries were made separately by chain-specific third strand synthesis with multiplexing indices. Via MiXCR, TCRdb re-called the 5' RACE reads, giving one row per CDR3 protein. The repertoire holds some 9,600 distinct CDR3 sequences, with roughly 10% as singletons. Sequencing used blood, obtained before antiretroviral therapy. All receptors derive from an adult with HIV infection.

This chain uses TRBV2 with TRBJ2-5; 8 bases are a match to TRBD2. Germline V gene data show CDR1 as SNHLY and CDR2 as FYNNEI. The ends lost 6 bases at V and 5 bases at J; junction bases unmatched: 11. CDR3 length: 15 residues. The chain's CDR3 is CASRDFGGAEETQYF. The CDR3 DNA follows: TGTGCCAGCAGAGATTTCGGGGGGGCCGAGGAGACCCAGTACTTC. Combining the CDR3 with reference TRBV2 and TRBJ2-5 gives the whole variable domain EPEVTQTPSHQVTQMGQEVILRCVPISNHLYFYWYRQILGQKVEFLVSFYNNEISEKSEIFDDQFSVERPDGSNFTLKIRSTKLEDSAMYFCASRDFGGAEETQYFGPGTRLLVL.

In its sample, this clonotype was seen many times. V gene TRBV24-1 combines with J gene TRBJ2-5; 7 nucleotides align to TRBD1. This CDR3 spans 15 amino acids. The trim removed 7 bases at V and 1 base at J, leaving 8 bases unmatched. Germline V gene lookup returns CDR1 KGHDR and CDR2 SFDVKD. The CDR3 DNA follows: TGTGCCACCAGCCATATCGGACAGGTCCAAGAGACCCAGTACTTC. Protein product: CATSHIGQVQETQYF.

This clonotype has at least ten counts. The chain is built from TRBV6-5 and TRBJ2-5; D possibly corresponds to TRBD2 (6 bases). The CDR3 extends over 16 amino acids. Germline CDR1 reads MNHEY; CDR2 reads SVGAGI. Trimming shortened V by 5 bases and J by 0 bases, and 16 bases separated the two germline ends. CDR3 amino acids: CASSGAGKSDQETQYF. For the CDR3, the DNA is TGTGCCAGCAGTGGCGCGGGGAAGTCGGACCAAGAGACCCAGTACTTC.

This clonotype has a count of ten or more. The chain uses TRBV12-3 or TRBV12-4 and TRBJ2-1, with 8 positions matching TRBD2. The CDR3 is 14 amino acids. The V and J ends lost 4 bases and 6 bases, in that order; junction bases with no gene match: 5. The CDR3 loop is CASSSGLAPNEQFF. The CDR3 DNA is TGTGCCAGCAGTTCCGGACTAGCTCCCAATGAGCAGTTCTTC.

This clonotype was picked up many times. V and J are TRBV30 and TRBJ2-4, with D possibly matching TRBD1 (6 bases). In germline, CDR1 is GTSNPN, CDR2 SVGIG (reference sequence). The CDR3 consists of 16 residues. V gave up 1 base and J gave up 0 bases, with 13 bases separating them. CDR3 nucleotides: TGTGCCTGGAGTGATTTTGTCAGGGGAGCCAAAAACATTCAGTACTTC. It encodes CAWSDFVRGAKNIQYF.

The rearrangement joins TRBV28 to TRBJ1-2, with 10 bases aligning to TRBD1. The CDR3 consists of 14 residues. V lost 4 bases, J lost 14 bases, and 13 bases stayed unmatched. Germline loops: CDR1 MDHEN, CDR2 SYDVKM. The CDR3 region is CASSSTGTGESFTF. CDR3 DNA sequence: TGTGCCAGCAGTTCCACCGGGACAGGGGAATCATTTACCTTC.

In its sample, this clonotype was seen many times. The chain combines TRBV5-1 with TRBJ2-3; 8 bases align to TRBD1. With 7 bases clipped from V and 5 bases from J, the junction kept 12 bases outside the gene matches. This CDR3 spans 15 amino acids. Germline assignment: CDR1 SGHRS and CDR2 YFSETQ. The CDR3 region has the DNA TGCGCCAGCGGATTGCGGACAGGGAGTGAAGATACGCAGTATTTT. Protein product: CASGLRTGSEDTQYF.

This clonotype was detected ten times or more. The chain links TRBV6-5 to TRBJ2-3, with 8 bases matching TRBD2. The CDR3 has 17 residues. V shed 2 bases, J shed 3 bases, and the junction held 10 bases outside the gene matches. Per the germline V gene, CDR1 is MNHEY and CDR2 is SVGAGI. The CDR3 region has the DNA TGTGCCAGCAGTTACGTGGGTGCGCGGGAGGAGACAGATACGCAGTATTTT. It yields the protein CASSYVGAREETDTQYF.

This clonotype was counted many times. This chain uses TRBV7-8 with TRBJ2-4; 7 bases map to TRBD2. The CDR3 consists of 17 residues. Germline V lookup: CDR1 SGHVS, CDR2 FQNEAQ. With 0 bases clipped from V and 7 bases from J, the junction kept 12 bases outside the gene matches. For the CDR3, the DNA is TGTGCCAGCAGCTTAGCCCCTCGACTAGCTGGAGGGAACATTCAGTACTTC. Residues: CASSLAPRLAGGNIQYF.

This clonotype was counted many times. V is TRBV7-2 and J is TRBJ1-5; possibly TRBD1 for D (6 bases). Germline V lookup: CDR1 SGHTA, CDR2 FQGNSA. V gave up 2 bases and J gave up 3 bases, with 11 bases separating them. The CDR3 spans 15 residues. The CDR3 loop reads CASSLWGADNQPQHF. CDR3 sequence (DNA): TGTGCCAGCAGCTTATGGGGGGCTGACAATCAGCCCCAGCATTTT. The whole variable domain, remainder taken from reference TRBV7-2 and TRBJ1-5, is GAGVSQSPSNKVTEKGKDVELRCDPISGHTALYWYRQSLGQGLEFLIYFQGNSAPDKSGLPSDRFSAERTGGSVSTLTIQRTQQEDSAVYLCASSLWGADNQPQHFGDGTRLSIL.

This clonotype was observed many times. The chain recombines TRBV7-2 with TRBJ1-5; unclear D gene. The CDR3 loop spans 12 amino acids. V was trimmed by 6 bases and J by 3 bases, leaving 6 bases between them. CDR1 and CDR2 (germline): SGHTA, FQGNSA. The CDR3 bases are TGTGCCAGCAGATCCTTCAATCAGCCCCAGCATTTT. It translates to CASRSFNQPQHF.

As to this clonotype: A much larger clone is a single base away; this may be a read error. The chain has TRBV28 and TRBJ2-1; D not resolved. The CDR3 spans 13 residues. The germline V gene encodes CDR1 MDHEN and CDR2 SYDVKM. Trimming shortened V by 4 bases and J by 8 bases, and 12 bases separated the two germline ends. The CDR3 protein is CASSSSEAYEQFF. CDR3 in DNA: TGTGCCAGCAGTTCCTCGGAAGCGTATGAGCAGTTCTTC. Based on the CDR3 plus reference TRBV28 and TRBJ2-1, the full variable domain is DVKVTQSSRYLVKRTGEKVFLECVQDMDHENMFWYRQDPGLGLRLIYFSYDVKMKEKGDIPEGYSVSREKKERFSLILESASTNQTSMYLCASSSSEAYEQFFGPGTRLTVL.

There are many counts of this clonotype. This chain connects TRBV21-1 to TRBJ2-3. TRBV21-1 is assigned pseudogene status. The CDR3 consists of 18 residues. CDR3 sequence (DNA): TGTGCCAGCAGCAAAGAAGGCGTGTTTCTGGGGTTCTCAGATACGCAGTATTTT. It translates to CASSKEGVFLGFSDTQYF.

This clonotype was observed at least ten times. V gene TRBV28 combines with J gene TRBJ2-7, with a weak D call TRBD2 (6 bases). V lost 3 bases and J 7 bases, leaving 10 bases between the germline ends. Per the germline V gene, CDR1 is MDHEN and CDR2 is SYDVKM. CDR3 size: 12 residues. CDR3 sequence reads: CASSLRDSEQYF. DNA of the CDR3: TGTGCCAGCAGTTTGAGGGACTCGGAGCAGTACTTC.

In its sample, this clonotype was seen many times. The chain carries TRBV28 and TRBJ1-1; tentatively, D is TRBD1 (6 bases). This CDR3 region has 13 residues. The V gene's germline CDR1 is MDHEN and CDR2 SYDVKM. Trimming stripped 10 bases from V and 8 bases from J, with 20 bases between. CDR3 in DNA: TGTGCCACCTACCGGGACATGGGGCCGGAAGCTTTCTTT. Its protein product is CATYRDMGPEAFF.

There are many counts of this clonotype. The rearrangement uses TRBV6-2 or TRBV6-3 and TRBJ2-3, with TRBD2 identical over 7 bases. The CDR3 sequence is 14 residues long. Germline CDR1 and CDR2: MNHEY and SVGEGT. With V trimmed by 0 bases and J by 4 bases, 1 base remained unmatched. The CDR3 nucleotides read TGTGCCAGCAGTTACTCCGGGGGGTCAGATACGCAGTATTTT. It yields the protein CASSYSGGSDTQYF.

The chain combines TRBV12-3 or TRBV12-4 with TRBJ1-1; 7 nucleotides agree with TRBD1. J was trimmed by 11 bases and V by 6 bases; bases with no gene match: 12. The CDR3 spans 13 residues. The CDR3 sequence is CASRLGQTVRAFF. The CDR3, as DNA: TGTGCCAGCAGACTGGGACAGACGGTTCGGGCTTTCTTT.

This clonotype was found many times. This rearrangement joins TRBV9 to TRBJ2-1, with D maybe TRBD2 (5 bases). The CDR3 runs to 17 residues. The V and J ends lost 3 bases and 5 bases respectively, with 21 bases between them. Germline V lookup: CDR1 SGDLS, CDR2 YYNGEE. CDR3 nucleotides: TGTGCCAGCAGCGCCCCTGCGGGCTTCTCCGCAGACAATGAGCAGTTCTTC. This encodes CASSAPAGFSADNEQFF. Filled out from reference TRBV9 and TRBJ2-1, the complete variable domain reads DSGVTQTPKHLITATGQRVTLRCSPRSGDLSVYWYQQSLDQGLQFLIQYYNGEERAKGNILERFSAQQFPDLHSELNLSSLELGDSALYFCASSAPAGFSADNEQFFGPGTRLTVL.

This clonotype is categorized as medium-sized. The CDR3 is CASSYAYEQYF. The CDR3 coding sequence is TGCGCCAGCAGCTACGCCTACGAGCAGTACTTC. This chain uses TRBV5-1 with TRBJ2-7; no reliable D call. Germline V CDR1 and CDR2: SGHRS, YFSETQ. The CDR3 contains 11 residues. V was trimmed by 3 bases and J by 2 bases, leaving 3 bases between them.

This clonotype was detected many times. This sequence joins TRBV6-2 or TRBV6-3 and TRBJ2-2; D gene ambiguous. Germline assignment: CDR1 MNHEY and CDR2 SVGEGT. This CDR3 region has 15 residues. Trimming stripped 1 base from V and 0 bases from J, with 6 bases between. Written as DNA, the CDR3 is TGTGCCAGCAGTTACTTAGCAGCGAACACCGGGGAGCTGTTTTTT. This encodes CASSYLAANTGELFF.

This clonotype was found many times. The J gene is TRBJ2-3, the V gene TRBV9; 8 bases map to TRBD1. V was pared by 0 bases and J by 8 bases, with 5 bases of the junction left unmatched. The length of the CDR3 is 14 residues. Germline-derived CDR1 and CDR2 are SGDLS and YYNGEE. CDR3 in amino acids: CASSVAGGPSTQYF. The CDR3 DNA sequence: TGTGCCAGCAGCGTAGCAGGGGGCCCTAGTACGCAGTATTTT.

The V call is TRBV12-5, the J call TRBJ1-2, with 7 bases lining up with TRBD1. Germline lookup yields CDR1 LGHNT and CDR2 FRNRAP. V shed 6 bases and J 5 bases; nucleotides not matched to a gene: 9. The CDR3 sequence is 14 residues long. CDR3 amino acids: CASGHGTEDYGYTF. CDR3 nucleotides: TGTGCTAGTGGGCATGGGACAGAGGATTATGGCTACACCTTC.